This TCR beta chain was sequenced in a study of blood T cell repertoires in COVID-19. Study in general: Italy, Spain and the United States were the sources of the convalescent and acute COVID-19 samples.

TCRdb's table, derived via immunoSEQ multiplex PCR, lists solely in-frame clones and lacks some. The sample holds about 50,000 clones, roughly 80% seen once. Germline values: CDR1 SGHDT, CDR2 YYEEEE. V shed 4 bases and J 2 bases; nucleotides not matched to a gene: 7. CDR3 size: 15 residues. The chain carries TRBV5-6 and TRBJ2-3, with 7 bases identical to TRBD1. The sequencing input was peripheral blood. The receptor comes from an older woman with acute or convalescent COVID-19. CDR3 DNA sequence: TGTGCCAGCAGCACGAAGGGGGCCCTCACAGATACGCAGTATTTT. Translated: CASSTKGALTDTQYF.